Sequencing of this T cell receptor (beta chain) was carried out in a study of blood T cell repertoires in COVID-19. As for the study in general: Material from acute and convalescent COVID-19 was sourced from the United States, Italy and Spain. The analysed material was cDNA or gDNA that came from T cells, B-cell-depleted T cells, or PBMCs.

Per the study methods: Nucleated cell counts were estimated from reference gene primer amplification. Here immunoSEQ multiplex PCR was the method, and the copy in TCRdb shows in-frame clones only, minus some. V and J calls and clone size are as listed in that table; D and trimming were resolved from the DNA. The table has fewer than 200,000 clones, over 75% seen once. Input material: peripheral blood. This sequence originates from a woman aged 70-85 years with acute or convalescent COVID-19.

The CDR3 protein is CASSVGASGVKPYEQYF. The CDR3 coding sequence is TGTGCCAGCAGCGTAGGGGCTAGCGGGGTCAAGCCCTACGAGCAGTACTTC. This chain uses TRBV9 with TRBJ2-7; the match to TRBD2 covers 9 bases. There are 17 residues in the CDR3. Losses at the gene ends were 0 bases for V and 2 bases for J; bases not matched to a gene: 9. CDR1 and CDR2 (germline): SGDLS, YYNGEE. Together with reference TRBV9 and TRBJ2-7, the CDR3 gives the full variable domain: DSGVTQTPKHLITATGQRVTLRCSPRSGDLSVYWYQQSLDQGLQFLIQYYNGEERAKGNILERFSAQQFPDLHSELNLSSLELGDSALYFCASSVGASGVKPYEQYFGPGTRLTVT.